Following are 3 T cell receptor beta chains from one sample sequenced in a study of identical twins. TCRdb re-called the 5' RACE reads with MiXCR, one entry per CDR3 protein. The sample holds 1.5 million to 2 million distinct CDR3 sequences, around 33% seen once. The sample was cord blood. The receptors come from a newborn girl in good health.

This clonotype was counted between two and nine times. J is TRBJ2-7 and V is TRBV20-1, with 9 bases identical to TRBD2. CDR3 length equals 18 residues. Germline assignment: CDR1 DFQATT and CDR2 SNEGSKA (reference sequence). V was pared by 0 bases and J by 0 bases, with 12 bases of the junction left unmatched. CDR3 region: CSAREDRTSAYHSYEQYF. In nucleotides, the CDR3 is TGCAGTGCTAGAGAAGACCGGACTAGCGCGTATCACTCCTACGAGCAGTACTTC.

The chain recombines TRBV5-1 with TRBJ2-1, with D tentatively TRBD2 (5 bases). Deletions cut 7 bases from V and 0 bases from J, with 17 bases between. Germline loops: CDR1 SGHRS, CDR2 YFSETQ. The CDR3 covers 16 residues. CDR3 amino acids: CASGSWEMSSYNEQFF. CDR3 DNA: TGCGCCAGCGGATCATGGGAGATGAGCTCCTACAATGAGCAGTTCTTC.

In its sample, this clonotype was seen a few times. The chain is built from TRBV4-1 and TRBJ2-3; D remains unclear. The CDR3 extends over 12 amino acids. The germline V gene encodes CDR1 MGHRA and CDR2 YSYEKL. The V and J ends lost 3 bases and 3 bases respectively, with 4 bases between them. CDR3 protein: CASSHVTDTQYF. The CDR3 coding sequence is TGCGCCAGCAGCCATGTTACAGATACGCAGTATTTT.